This T cell receptor beta chain was recovered during a study of identical twins. TCRdb fed the 5' RACE reads into MiXCR, producing one record per CDR3 protein. This repertoire shows about 690,000 distinct CDR3 sequences, about 20% found once; its top ten account for 4% to 5.5%. The data were also submitted as part of a second study, on T cells expressing NK-cell markers. That publication notes: The contribution of dominant NKG2C+ clonotypes to CD8+ T cells in a handful of donors was roughly 1.0-7.5%.

The receptor's source is a woman aged 18-30 years in good health. The source material was PBMCs.

CDR3 amino acids: CASRGDRGPGQPQHF. CDR3 bases: TGTGCCAGCAGAGGGGACAGGGGGCCCGGTCAGCCCCAGCATTTT. The chain has TRBV6-4 and TRBJ1-5, with 12 bases matching TRBD1. This CDR3 spans 15 amino acids. Per the germline V gene, CDR1 is MRHNA and CDR2 is SNTAGT. V trimming: 6 bases; J trimming: 6 bases; junction bases outside the gene matches: 6.